A selection of T cell receptor beta chains follows, all from one sample in a study of OX40 agonist ivuxolimab in advanced cancers. Clones were sequenced by immunoSEQ multiplex PCR, and TCRdb holds only the in-frame ones, with some missing. Here the sample spans roughly 15,000 clones, 82% being singletons. Sequenced material: CD4+ or CD8+ T cells sorted from blood, taken in a trial of the OX40 agonist ivuxolimab. These TCRs come from an adult with an advanced solid tumor such as melanoma, head and neck, liver or kidney cancer. Each CDR3 is given with its conserved first and last residue. The D gene is left open where the match is weak. Part of the rows lack a size; the others show once, few, many or a class for expanded clones.

>TRBV10-1|.|.|TRBJ1-1
TGCGCCAGCAGTGATTTAAACACTGAAGCTTTCTTT
CASSDLNTEAFF
>TRBV27|.|.|TRBJ2-3
TGTGCCAGCAGGCTTGGGATAAACGAGCCCACAGATACGCAGTATTTT
CASRLGINEPTDTQYF
>TRBV28|.|.|TRBJ2-1
TGTGCCAGCAGCCTCGGGAGCTCCTACAATGAGCAGTTCTTC
CASSLGSSYNEQFF
>TRBV28|.|.|TRBJ1-2
TGTGCCAGCCGCCTACTAGGAGGAGGCTATGGCTACACCTTC
CASRLLGGGYGYTF
>TRBV18|.|TRBD1|TRBJ2-1
TGTGCCAGCTCACCACGACAGGGAACCCACAATGAGCAGTTCTTC
CASSPRQGTHNEQFF
>TRBV7-3|once|.|TRBJ2-1
TGTGCCAGCAGCTTAAGCCAGGACAATGAGCAGTTCTTC
CASSLSQDNEQFF
>TRBV4-2|.|TRBD2|TRBJ2-1
TGTGCCAGCAGCCAAGATTTAGCGGGGGGCCGCAATGAGCAGTTCTTC
CASSQDLAGGRNEQFF
>TRBV6-1|once|.|TRBJ1-5
TGTGCCAGCAGTGACAAACGGGGTTTTGGCAATCAGCCCCAGCATTTT
CASSDKRGFGNQPQHF
>TRBV5-1|.|TRBD1|TRBJ2-5
TGCGCCAGCAGCGTGGACAGGGTCGGAGAGACCCAGTACTTC
CASSVDRVGETQYF
>TRBV27|.|TRBD1|TRBJ2-7
TGTGCCAGCAGTTTTTCCGGGACAGGGTTTTGGTCCTACGAGCAGTACTTC
CASSFSGTGFWSYEQYF
>TRBV2|.|TRBD2|TRBJ2-3
TGTGCCAGCAGTGATGTTAGCGGGTTCCCCACAGATACGCAGTATTTT
CASSDVSGFPTDTQYF
>TRBV4-1|.|TRBD2|TRBJ2-5
TGCGCCAGCAGCCAAGTAGCGGTTGCCAGCGGGGGAGAGACCCAGTACTTC
CASSQVAVASGGETQYF
>TRBV7-2|.|.|TRBJ1-4
TGTGCCAGCAGCCCGGATGTACACTCAACTAATGAAAAACTGTTTTTT
CASSPDVHSTNEKLFF
>TRBV9|once|TRBD2|TRBJ2-1
TGTGCCAGCAGCGCCTCTAGCGGGAGGGCCACAAATGAGCAGTTCTTC
CASSASSGRATNEQFF
>TRBV4-1|.|TRBD1|TRBJ2-5
TGCGCCAGCAGCCAAGGACGCAGGGGGCTGATGGAGACCCAGTACTTC
CASSQGRRGLMETQYF
>TRBV11-3|.|.|TRBJ2-2
TGTGCCAGCAGCCAGACTCAGAGTTACACCGGGGAGCTGTTTTTT
CASSQTQSYTGELFF
>TRBV9|.|TRBD2|TRBJ2-3
TGTGCCAGCAGCGTAGCGACTAGCGGGTTCGCAGATACGCAGTATTTT
CASSVATSGFADTQYF
>TRBV5-4|.|.|TRBJ2-3
TGTGCCAGCAGCTTGGCCGGTCGGACTAGCACAGATACGCAGTATTTT
CASSLAGRTSTDTQYF
>TRBV10-1|.|.|TRBJ2-5
TGCGCCAGCAGTGAACACTCACTAGAGACCCAGTACTTC
CASSEHSLETQYF
>TRBV7-6|.|TRBD2|TRBJ2-1
TGTGCCAGCAGCCCGACTGGTCTAGCGGGAGTAAATGAGCAGTTCTTC
CASSPTGLAGVNEQFF
>TRBV9|.|TRBD1|TRBJ2-4
TGTGCCAGCAGTAGGTCCGGGACAGGGGGCTTAACTGGCATTCAGTACTTC
CASSRSGTGGLTGIQYF
>TRBV7-9|.|TRBD2|TRBJ2-5
TGTGCCAGCAGCTTAGCGGAAGCGGGAGCAGAGACCCAGTACTTC
CASSLAEAGAETQYF
>TRBV18|.|.|TRBJ2-5
TGTGCCAGCTCACCACGGGGAGAGACCCAGTACTTC
CASSPRGETQYF
>TRBV16|few|.|TRBJ2-7
TGTGCCAGCAGGGGGGGAAACGGGAGATGGTCCTACGAGCAGTACTTC
CASRGGNGRWSYEQYF
>TRBV5-4|few|.|TRBJ2-2
TGTGCCAGCAGCGGAAGAGGGGGAGGGCGTAACGGGGAGCTGTTTTTT
CASSGRGGGRNGELFF
>TRBV2|.|TRBD1|TRBJ1-4
TGTGCCAGCAGGGGACAGGGGGCGGCTAATGAAAAACTGTTTTTT
CASRGQGAANEKLFF
>TRBV19|.|.|TRBJ2-5
TGTGCCAGTACCCTCTCCGGGGATCTCGGGACCCAGTACTTC
CASTLSGDLGTQYF
>TRBV27|.|TRBD1|TRBJ1-2
TGTGCCAGCAGTCCCACCACAGGGGGCCGGTATGGCTACACCTTC
CASSPTTGGRYGYTF